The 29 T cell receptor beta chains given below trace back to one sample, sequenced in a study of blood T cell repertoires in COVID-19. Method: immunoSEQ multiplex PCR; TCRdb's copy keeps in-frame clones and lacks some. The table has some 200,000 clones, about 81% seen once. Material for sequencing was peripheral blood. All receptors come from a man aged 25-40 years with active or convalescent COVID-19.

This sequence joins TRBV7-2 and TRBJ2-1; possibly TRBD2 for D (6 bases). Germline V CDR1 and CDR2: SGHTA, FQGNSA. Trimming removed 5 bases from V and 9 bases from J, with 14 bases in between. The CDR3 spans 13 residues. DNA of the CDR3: TGTGCCAGCAGCCCGCGACTAGGAATTGAGCAGTTCTTC. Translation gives CASSPRLGIEQFF. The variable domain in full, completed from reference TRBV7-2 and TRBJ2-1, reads GAGVSQSPSNKVTEKGKDVELRCDPISGHTALYWYRQSLGQGLEFLIYFQGNSAPDKSGLPSDRFSAERTGGSVSTLTIQRTQQEDSAVYLCASSPRLGIEQFFGPGTRLTVL.

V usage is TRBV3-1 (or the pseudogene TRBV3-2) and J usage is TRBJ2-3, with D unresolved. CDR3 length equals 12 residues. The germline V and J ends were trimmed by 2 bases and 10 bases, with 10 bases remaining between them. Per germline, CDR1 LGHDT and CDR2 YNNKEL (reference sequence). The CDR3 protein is CASSQYPSAQYF. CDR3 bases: TGTGCCAGCAGCCAATACCCTAGTGCGCAGTATTTT.

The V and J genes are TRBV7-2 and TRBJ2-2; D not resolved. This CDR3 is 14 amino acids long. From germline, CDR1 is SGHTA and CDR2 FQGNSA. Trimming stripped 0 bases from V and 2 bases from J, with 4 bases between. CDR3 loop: CASSLALNTGELFF. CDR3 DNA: TGTGCCAGCAGCTTAGCCCTCAACACCGGGGAGCTGTTTTTT.

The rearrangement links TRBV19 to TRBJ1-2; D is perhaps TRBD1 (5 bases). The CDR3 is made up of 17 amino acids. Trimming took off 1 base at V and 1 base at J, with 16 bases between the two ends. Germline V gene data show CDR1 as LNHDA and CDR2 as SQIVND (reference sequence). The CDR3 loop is CASSIVGRETGNYGYTF. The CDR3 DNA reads TGTGCCAGTAGTATAGTCGGCAGGGAAACGGGTAACTATGGCTACACCTTC.

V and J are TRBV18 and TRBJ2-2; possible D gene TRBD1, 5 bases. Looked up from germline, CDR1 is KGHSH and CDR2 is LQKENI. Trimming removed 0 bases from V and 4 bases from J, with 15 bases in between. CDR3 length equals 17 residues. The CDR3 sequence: CASSPPFAGQGTGELFF. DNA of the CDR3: TGTGCCAGCTCACCACCGTTCGCAGGGCAGGGCACCGGGGAGCTGTTTTTT. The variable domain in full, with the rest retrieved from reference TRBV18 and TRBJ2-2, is NAGVMQNPRHLVRRRGQEARLRCSPMKGHSHVYWYRQLPEEGLKFMVYLQKENIIDESGMPKERFSAEFPKEGPSILRIQQVVRGDSAAYFCASSPPFAGQGTGELFFGEGSRLTVL.

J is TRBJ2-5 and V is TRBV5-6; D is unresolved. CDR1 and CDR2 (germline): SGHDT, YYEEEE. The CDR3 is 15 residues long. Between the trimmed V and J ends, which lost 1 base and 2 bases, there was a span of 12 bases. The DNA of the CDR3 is TGTGCCAGCAGCTTGCCGGGTCAGAAGCAAGAGACCCAGTACTTC. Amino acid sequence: CASSLPGQKQETQYF.

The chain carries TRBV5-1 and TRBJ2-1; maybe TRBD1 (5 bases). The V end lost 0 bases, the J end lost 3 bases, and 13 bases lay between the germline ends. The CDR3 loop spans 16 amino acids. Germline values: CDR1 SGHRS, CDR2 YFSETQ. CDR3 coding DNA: TGCGCCAGCAGCTTGGGGCTTGCGACAGACTACAATGAGCAGTTCTTC. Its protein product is CASSLGLATDYNEQFF.

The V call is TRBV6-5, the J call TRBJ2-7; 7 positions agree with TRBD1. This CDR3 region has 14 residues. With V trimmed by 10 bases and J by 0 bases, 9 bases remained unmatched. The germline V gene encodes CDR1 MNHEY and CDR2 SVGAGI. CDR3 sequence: CATRVRQGSYEQYF. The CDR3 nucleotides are TGTGCCACTCGCGTTAGACAGGGCTCCTACGAGCAGTACTTC.

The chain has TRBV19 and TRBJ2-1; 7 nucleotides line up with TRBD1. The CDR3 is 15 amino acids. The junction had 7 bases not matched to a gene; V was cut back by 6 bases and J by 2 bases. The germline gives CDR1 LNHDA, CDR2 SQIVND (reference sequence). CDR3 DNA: TGTGCCAGTAGGGACGACAGGGCCCCCTACAATGAGCAGTTCTTC. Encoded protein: CASRDDRAPYNEQFF.

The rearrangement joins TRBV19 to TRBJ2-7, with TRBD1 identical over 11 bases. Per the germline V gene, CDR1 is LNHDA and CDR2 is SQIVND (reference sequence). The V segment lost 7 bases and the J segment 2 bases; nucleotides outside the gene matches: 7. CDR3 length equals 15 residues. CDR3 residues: CASKGQGDRAYEQYF. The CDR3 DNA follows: TGTGCCAGTAAGGGACAGGGGGACAGGGCCTACGAGCAGTACTTC.

The CDR3 loop is CASSQVKRDLEGGYTF. DNA for the CDR3: TGTGCCAGCAGCCAAGTGAAGAGGGATCTCGAGGGAGGCTACACCTTC. The V gene is TRBV14, the J gene TRBJ1-2, with D unclear. V lost 1 base and J lost 8, with 20 bases in between. The CDR3 length is 16 residues. Germline V gene sequence: CDR1 SGHDN, CDR2 FVKESK.

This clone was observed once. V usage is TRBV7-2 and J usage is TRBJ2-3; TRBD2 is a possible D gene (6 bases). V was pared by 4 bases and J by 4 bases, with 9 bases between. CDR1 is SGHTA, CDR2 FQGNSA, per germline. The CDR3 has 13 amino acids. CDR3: CASSSRDSDTQYF. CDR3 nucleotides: TGTGCCAGCAGCTCACGGGACTCAGATACGCAGTATTTT.

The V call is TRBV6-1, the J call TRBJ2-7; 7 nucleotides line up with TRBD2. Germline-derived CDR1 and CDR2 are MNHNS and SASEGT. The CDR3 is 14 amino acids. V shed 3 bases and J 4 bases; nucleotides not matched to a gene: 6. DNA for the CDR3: TGTGCCAGCAGTGATCAGGGAGGGGAATACGAGCAGTACTTC. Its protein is CASSDQGGEYEQYF.

The CDR3 is CASSLFSPPLFVGEDDNEQFF. As DNA, the CDR3 is TGTGCCAGCAGTTTATTTTCACCCCCCCTCTTTGTGGGGGAGGATGATAATGAGCAGTTCTTC. This chain uses TRBV27 with TRBJ2-1; D possibly corresponds to TRBD2 (6 bases). CDR3 length: 21 residues. Germline V gene data show CDR1 as MNHEY and CDR2 as SMNVEV (reference sequence). Trimming took off 1 base at V and 7 bases at J, with 32 bases between the two ends.

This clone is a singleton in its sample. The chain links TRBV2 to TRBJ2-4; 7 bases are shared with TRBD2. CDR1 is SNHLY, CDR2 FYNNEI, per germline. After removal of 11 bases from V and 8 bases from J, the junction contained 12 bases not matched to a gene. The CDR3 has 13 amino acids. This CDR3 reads CAWTRAASDIQYF. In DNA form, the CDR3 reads TGTGCCTGGACTAGGGCTGCTTCAGACATTCAGTACTTC.

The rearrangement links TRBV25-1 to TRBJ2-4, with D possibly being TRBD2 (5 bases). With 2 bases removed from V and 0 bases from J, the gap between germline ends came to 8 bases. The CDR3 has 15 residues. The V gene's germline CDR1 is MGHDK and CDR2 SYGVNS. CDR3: CASSETRLAKNIQYF. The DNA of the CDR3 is TGTGCCAGCAGTGAAACTAGGCTAGCCAAAAACATTCAGTACTTC.

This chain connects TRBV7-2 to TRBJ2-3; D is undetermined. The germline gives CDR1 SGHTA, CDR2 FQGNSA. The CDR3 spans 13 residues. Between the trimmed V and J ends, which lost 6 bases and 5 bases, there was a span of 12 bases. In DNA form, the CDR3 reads TGTGCCAGCAGTTACGAACTACAAGATACGCAGTATTTT. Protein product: CASSYELQDTQYF.

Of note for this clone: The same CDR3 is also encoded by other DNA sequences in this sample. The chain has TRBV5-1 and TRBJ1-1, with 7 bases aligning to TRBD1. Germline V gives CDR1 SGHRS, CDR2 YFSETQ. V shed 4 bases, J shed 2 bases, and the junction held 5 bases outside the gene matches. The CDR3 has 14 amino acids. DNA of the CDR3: TGCGCCAGCAGCCTCGGACAGGTAAACACTGAAGCTTTCTTT. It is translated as CASSLGQVNTEAFF.

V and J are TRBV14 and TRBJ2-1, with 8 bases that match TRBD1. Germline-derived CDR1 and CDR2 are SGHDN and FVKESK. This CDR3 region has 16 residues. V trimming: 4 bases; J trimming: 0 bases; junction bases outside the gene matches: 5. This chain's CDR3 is CASSPRTGSSYNEQFF. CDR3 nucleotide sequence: TGTGCCAGCAGCCCTAGGACAGGGAGCTCCTACAATGAGCAGTTCTTC. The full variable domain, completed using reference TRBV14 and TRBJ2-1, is EAGVTQFPSHSVIEKGQTVTLRCDPISGHDNLYWYRRVMGKEIKFLLHFVKESKQDESGMPNNRFLAERTGGTYSTLKVQPAELEDSGVYFCASSPRTGSSYNEQFFGPGTRLTVL.

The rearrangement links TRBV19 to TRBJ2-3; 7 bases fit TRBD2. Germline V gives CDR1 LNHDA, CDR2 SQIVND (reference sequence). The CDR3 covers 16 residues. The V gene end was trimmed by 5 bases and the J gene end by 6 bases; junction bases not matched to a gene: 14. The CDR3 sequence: CASSVRDYPKRDTQYF. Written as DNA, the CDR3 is TGTGCCAGTAGTGTACGGGACTACCCAAAACGGGATACGCAGTATTTT.

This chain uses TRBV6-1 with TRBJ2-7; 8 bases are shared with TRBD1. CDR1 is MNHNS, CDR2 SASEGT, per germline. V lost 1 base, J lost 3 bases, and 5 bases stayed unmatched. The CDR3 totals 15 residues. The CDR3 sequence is CASSEEQGAHYEQYF. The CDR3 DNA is TGTGCCAGCAGTGAAGAGCAGGGGGCACACTACGAGCAGTACTTC.

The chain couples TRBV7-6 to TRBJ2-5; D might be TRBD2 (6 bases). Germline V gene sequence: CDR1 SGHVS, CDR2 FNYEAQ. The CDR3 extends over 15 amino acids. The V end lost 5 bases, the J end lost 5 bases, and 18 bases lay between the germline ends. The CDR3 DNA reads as TGTGCCAGCAGCCCTGGGGGGTTACGCCAGGAGACCCAGTACTTC. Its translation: CASSPGGLRQETQYF.

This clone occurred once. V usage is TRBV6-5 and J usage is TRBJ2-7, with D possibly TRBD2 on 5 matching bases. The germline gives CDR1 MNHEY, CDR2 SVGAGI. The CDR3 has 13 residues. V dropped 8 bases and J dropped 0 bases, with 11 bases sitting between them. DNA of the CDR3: TGTGCCAGCGGGGAGCGTCCCTCCTACGAGCAGTACTTC. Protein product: CASGERPSYEQYF.

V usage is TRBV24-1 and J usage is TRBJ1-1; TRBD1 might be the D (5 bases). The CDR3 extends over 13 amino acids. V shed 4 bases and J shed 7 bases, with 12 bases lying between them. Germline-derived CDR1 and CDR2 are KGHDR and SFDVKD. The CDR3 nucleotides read TGTGCCACCAGTGAAAACGACAGCCTTGAAGCTTTCTTT. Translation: CATSENDSLEAFF.

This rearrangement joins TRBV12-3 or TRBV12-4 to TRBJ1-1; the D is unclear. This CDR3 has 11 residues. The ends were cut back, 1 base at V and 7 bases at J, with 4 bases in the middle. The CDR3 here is CASSLGSEAFF. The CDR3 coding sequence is TGTGCCAGCAGTTTAGGGAGTGAAGCTTTCTTT.

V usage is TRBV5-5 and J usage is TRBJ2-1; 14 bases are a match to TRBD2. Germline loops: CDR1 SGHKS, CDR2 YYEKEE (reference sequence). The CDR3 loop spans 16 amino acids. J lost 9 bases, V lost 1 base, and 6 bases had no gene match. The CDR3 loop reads CASSLTGTSGGAEQFF. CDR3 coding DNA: TGTGCCAGCAGCTTGACCGGGACTAGCGGGGGAGCTGAGCAGTTCTTC.

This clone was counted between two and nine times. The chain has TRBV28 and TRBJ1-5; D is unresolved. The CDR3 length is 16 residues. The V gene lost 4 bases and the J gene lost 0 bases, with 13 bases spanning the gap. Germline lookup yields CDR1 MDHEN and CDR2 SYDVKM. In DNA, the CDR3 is TGTGCCAGCAGTTCCACTTGGACTCATAGCAATCAGCCCCAGCATTTT. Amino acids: CASSSTWTHSNQPQHF.

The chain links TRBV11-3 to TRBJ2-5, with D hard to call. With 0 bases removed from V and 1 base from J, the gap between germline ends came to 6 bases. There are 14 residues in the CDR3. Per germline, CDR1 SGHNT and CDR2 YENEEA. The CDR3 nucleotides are TGTGCCAGCAGCTTAGACGGAGCCCAAGAGACCCAGTACTTC. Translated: CASSLDGAQETQYF. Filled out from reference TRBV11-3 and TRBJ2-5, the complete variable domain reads EAGVVQSPRYKIIEKKQPVAFWCNPISGHNTLYWYLQNLGQGPELLIRYENEEAVDDSQLPKDRFSAERLKGVDSTLKIQPAELGDSAVYLCASSLDGAQETQYFGPGTRLLVL.

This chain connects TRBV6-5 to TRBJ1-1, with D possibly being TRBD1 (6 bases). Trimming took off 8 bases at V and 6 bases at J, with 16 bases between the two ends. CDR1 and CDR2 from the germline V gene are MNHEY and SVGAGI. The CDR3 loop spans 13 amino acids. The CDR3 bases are TGTGCCAGCCGATTACAGGGCTCAGCTGAAGCTTTCTTT. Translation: CASRLQGSAEAFF.